Detailed here is one TCR beta chain. Study processing details: Cell counts per sample came from amplifying reference gene primers. Generated by immunoSEQ multiplex PCR, the TCRdb table keeps only in-frame clones and is missing some. V and J calls and clone size are copied from that table; D and trimming were computed from the DNA. The data contain about 26,000 clones, around two thirds of them singletons. The data originate from a study of blood T cell repertoires in COVID-19. In the study overall: From the United States, Italy and Spain came samples of acute and convalescent COVID-19. Sources were T cells, B-cell-depleted T cells, or PBMCs; the material itself was cDNA or gDNA.

CDR1 and CDR2 (germline): SQVTM, ANQGSEA. CDR3 length equals 13 residues. V was pared by 4 bases and J by 0 bases, with 9 bases between. V usage is TRBV29-1 and J usage is TRBJ1-1; D call uncertain. Sequenced sample: peripheral blood. The TCR sequence derives from a man in his 60s with active or convalescent COVID-19. The chain's CDR3 is CSVGGRLNTEAFF. The DNA for the CDR3 is TGCAGCGTTGGAGGGAGGTTGAACACTGAAGCTTTCTTT.